Presented here are 4 T cell receptor beta chains from one specimen sequenced in a study of T cells in localized non-small cell lung cancer. This table comes from immunoSEQ multiplex PCR, and its TCRdb copy is limited to in-frame clones, with some not included. This table holds 1,500 to 2,500 clones, 20% to 25% found once. The sample in question was normal lung tissue next to the tumor, obtained before any cancer treatment. All receptors derive from a woman aged 35-75 years with stage I lung adenocarcinoma.

DNA for the CDR3: TGTGCCAGCAGGGACAGAGCCTACAATGAGCAGTTCTTC. Protein sequence: CASRDRAYNEQFF. This chain connects TRBV9 to TRBJ2-1, with D maybe TRBD1 (6 bases). This CDR3 is 13 amino acids long. The germline V gene has CDR1 SGDLS and CDR2 YYNGEE. V was shortened by 5 bases and J by 2 bases, with 8 bases between the two germline ends.

This clone is judged medium-sized. The chain joins TRBV9 to TRBJ2-1; D not certain. The V gene's germline CDR1 is SGDLS and CDR2 YYNGEE. V was pared by 0 bases and J by 9 bases, with 7 bases between. The CDR3 contains 12 residues. CDR3 coding DNA: TGTGCCAGCAGCGTAGAGTCCTCTGAGCAGTTCTTC. Residues: CASSVESSEQFF. The whole variable domain, remainder taken from reference TRBV9 and TRBJ2-1, is DSGVTQTPKHLITATGQRVTLRCSPRSGDLSVYWYQQSLDQGLQFLIQYYNGEERAKGNILERFSAQQFPDLHSELNLSSLELGDSALYFCASSVESSEQFFGPGTRLTVL.

V and J are TRBV6-8 and TRBJ1-6, with TRBD1 matching 7 bases. V was clipped by 5 bases and J by 10 bases; unmatched bases: 8. This CDR3 has 14 residues. The germline V gene has CDR1 MNHGY and CDR2 SAAAGT. The CDR3 sequence is CASSPPQGGSPLHF. The DNA for the CDR3 is TGTGCCAGCAGTCCCCCCCAGGGGGGATCACCCCTCCACTTT.

This clone was seen only a few times. The gene calls are TRBV9 and TRBJ2-7; D gene unclear. Germline CDR1 and CDR2: SGDLS and YYNGEE. The length of the CDR3 is 13 residues. V was trimmed by 0 bases and J by 0 bases, leaving 4 bases between them. The CDR3 DNA is TGTGCCAGCAGCGTAGGGAGCTCCTACGAGCAGTACTTC. Protein product: CASSVGSSYEQYF.